Shown below are 17 T cell receptor beta chains from a single sample sequenced in a study of spatial heterogeneity in lung cancer. Findings and caveats of the study: Expanded intratumoral alpha and beta TCR counts tracked tumor mutation counts.

These receptors' targets are unknown. Time point specified: sample taken at primary tumor resection. TCRdb independently ran MiXCR on the 5' RACE reads; one entry per CDR3 protein. The data hold approximately 6,900 distinct CDR3 sequences, with over 9.5% observed a single time. Here the sequenced sample was lung tumor tissue, taken at surgery. The receptors originated from a male donor with early-stage non-small cell lung cancer.

This clonotype was found many times. One junction end disagrees with the germline gene, perhaps due to a read error. The library was built for alpha chains, so this beta chain is an off-target read and its size means little. The CDR3 nucleotides are TGTGCCAGCAGCTGGGATGCCACGGGCTCCACCTTC. It encodes CASSWDATGSTF. V gene TRBV5-5 combines with J gene TRBJ1-2; D ambiguous. The germline V gene has CDR1 SGHKS and CDR2 YYEKEE (reference sequence). CDR3 length equals 12 residues. Based on the CDR3 plus reference TRBV5-5 and TRBJ1-2, the full variable domain is DAGVTQSPTHLIKTRGQQVTLRCSPISGHKSVSWYQQVLGQGPQFIFQYYEKEERGRGNFPDRFSARQFPNYSSELNVNALLLGDSALYLCASSWDATGSTFGSGTRLTVV.

This clonotype was picked up one time. Being off target in a library aimed at alpha chains, this beta chain has a size of little meaning. V and J are TRBV28 and TRBJ1-5, with D perhaps TRBD1 (6 bases). There are 15 residues in the CDR3. V gave up 1 base and J gave up 7 bases, with 14 bases separating them. Germline values: CDR1 MDHEN, CDR2 SYDVKM. CDR3 amino acids: CASSLFPGAWQPQHF. The CDR3 DNA is TGTGCCAGCAGTTTATTCCCGGGGGCATGGCAGCCCCAGCATTTT.

This clonotype has a count of ten or more. Since it is a stray read in a library aimed at alpha chains, this beta chain has a size that is not meaningful. The chain links TRBV18 to TRBJ2-5; tentatively, D is TRBD1 or TRBD2 (5 bases each). Trimming stripped 1 base from V and 2 bases from J, with 17 bases between. This CDR3 has 17 residues. CDR1 and CDR2 from the germline V gene are KGHSH and LQKENI. In DNA, the CDR3 is TGTGCCAGCTCACCACGGATCGGGGCAGAACTACAAGAGACCCAGTACTTC. It codes for CASSPRIGAELQETQYF. The full variable domain, in which reference TRBV18 and TRBJ2-5 provide the parts outside the CDR3, is NAGVMQNPRHLVRRRGQEARLRCSPMKGHSHVYWYRQLPEEGLKFMVYLQKENIIDESGMPKERFSAEFPKEGPSILRIQQVVRGDSAAYFCASSPRIGAELQETQYFGPGTRLLVL.

Comment on this clonotype: For a library built for alpha chains, this beta chain is a stray read; little rests on its size. The chain joins TRBV2 to TRBJ1-2, with D unclear. This CDR3 has 15 amino acids. Germline assignment: CDR1 SNHLY and CDR2 FYNNEI. V was cut by 6 bases and J by 8 bases, with 22 bases left in between. The CDR3 here is CASSKTTGLTEGYTF. CDR3 sequence (DNA): TGTGCCAGCAGCAAAACAACGGGCCTGACGGAGGGCTACACCTTC.

This clonotype is judged medium-sized. Little can be read into the size of this beta chain, an off-target read in a library designed for alpha chains. The chain uses TRBV13 and TRBJ1-1, with 7 bases matching TRBD1. CDR1 PRHDT and CDR2 FYEKMQ come from the germline V gene (reference sequence). The CDR3 is 14 residues long. The junction had 9 bases not matched to a gene; V was cut back by 6 bases and J by 5 bases. This CDR3 is CASSHRSRGTEAFF. The DNA of the CDR3 is TGTGCCAGCAGTCATCGGTCCAGGGGGACTGAAGCTTTCTTT.

This clonotype has just a few counts. The library was prepared for alpha chains; this beta chain is a stray read, so its frequency means little. The chain links TRBV6-2 or TRBV6-3 to TRBJ2-5; D unresolved. Per germline, CDR1 MNHEY and CDR2 SVGEGT. This CDR3 is built from 12 residues. The V gene lost 5 bases and the J gene lost 4 bases, with 8 bases spanning the gap. DNA of the CDR3: TGTGCCAGCAGTAATTCCGGAGAGACCCAGTACTTC. Amino acids: CASSNSGETQYF.

This clonotype appeared many times. For a library built for alpha chains, this beta chain is a stray read; little rests on its size. This chain uses TRBV4-1 with TRBJ1-2; TRBD1 matches 10 bases. The CDR3 contains 17 residues. With V trimmed by 4 bases and J by 8 bases, 16 bases remained unmatched. The germline CDR1 and CDR2 sequences are MGHRA and YSYEKL. The CDR3 region is CASSLTTGQGPSGGYTF. The DNA of the CDR3 is TGCGCCAGCAGCCTTACAACGGGACAGGGGCCTTCTGGGGGCTACACCTTC.

This clonotype has more than one count but fewer than ten. Since it is a stray read in a library aimed at alpha chains, this beta chain has a size that is not meaningful. The genes are TRBV19 and TRBJ2-6; tentatively, D is TRBD1 or TRBD2 (6 bases each). Per germline, CDR1 LNHDA and CDR2 SQIVND (reference sequence). The CDR3 has 18 residues. The V end lost 1 base, the J end lost 0 bases, and 13 bases lay between the germline ends. The CDR3 sequence is CASSIGWRGSSGANVLTF. The CDR3 DNA reads TGTGCCAGTAGTATAGGGTGGAGGGGGAGCTCTGGGGCCAACGTCCTGACTTTC.

Within the sample, this clonotype is medium-sized (0.01 to 0.1%). Found in a library prepared for alpha chains, this beta chain is an off-target read, and its abundance has little meaning. This chain links TRBV25-1 with TRBJ1-1, with D possibly matching TRBD1 (5 bases). Germline loops: CDR1 MGHDK, CDR2 SYGVNS. The CDR3 runs 15 residues. The V end was cut by 2 bases, the J end by 3 bases, with 13 bases between. The CDR3 DNA follows: TGTGCCAGCAGTGAACAGGTGGGGCCCTACACTGAAGCTTTCTTT. This translates into CASSEQVGPYTEAFF.

This clonotype was detected many times. This beta chain is an off-target read within a library intended for alpha chains, so its frequency means little. The gene calls are TRBV18 and TRBJ2-5, with TRBD2 matching over 7 bases. This CDR3 is 14 amino acids long. CDR1 and CDR2 from the germline V gene are KGHSH and LQKENI. J lost 5 bases, V lost 3 bases, and 6 bases had no gene match. For the CDR3, the DNA is TGTGCCAGCTCACCCTCTGCCGGGAGGGAGACCCAGTACTTC. It translates to CASSPSAGRETQYF.

By proportion, this clonotype is medium-sized. In a library made to pick up alpha chains, this beta chain is a stray read with a size that means little. V and J are TRBV29-1 and TRBJ2-3; D call uncertain. This CDR3 is built from 14 residues. Germline CDR1 SQVTM, CDR2 ANQGSEA. Trimming took off 4 bases at V and 0 bases at J, with 11 bases between the two ends. As DNA, the CDR3 is TGCAGCGTTGCTGGGGTAACGAGCACAGATACGCAGTATTTT. It is translated as CSVAGVTSTDTQYF.

This clonotype was picked up many times. This beta chain was picked up by a library intended for alpha chains and is off target, so its count carries little meaning. J is TRBJ2-1 and V is TRBV5-1; a possible D gene is TRBD2 (7 bases). This CDR3 region has 15 residues. CDR1 SGHRS and CDR2 YFSETQ come from the germline V gene. V lost 7 bases and J lost 0, with 14 bases in between. The CDR3 DNA is TGCGCCAGCGGTGCGGGGGCGAGCTCCTACAATGAGCAGTTCTTC. The encoded protein is CASGAGASSYNEQFF.

This clonotype has ten or more counts. This beta chain came through as a stray read in a library set up for alpha chains, and its size says little. The gene calls are TRBV10-3 and TRBJ2-6; D not resolved. Germline V CDR1 and CDR2: ENHRY, SYGVKD. This CDR3 spans 13 amino acids. Trimming removed 3 bases at V and 1 base at J, with 1 base between. CDR3 nucleotide sequence: TGTGCCATCAGTGATTCTGGGGCCAACGTCCTGACTTTC. Protein product: CAISDSGANVLTF.

This clonotype has ten or more counts. This beta chain is a stray read from a library made for alpha chains; its abundance is not meaningful. V gene TRBV29-1 combines with J gene TRBJ1-2; 7 nucleotides align to TRBD1. The J segment lost 2 bases and the V segment lost 1 base, leaving 4 bases of the junction unmatched. From germline, CDR1 is SQVTM and CDR2 ANQGSEA. The CDR3 is made up of 14 amino acids. CDR3 nucleotide sequence: TGCAGCGTTGAAGGGGGACAGCGGAACTATGGCTACACCTTC. Amino acids: CSVEGGQRNYGYTF.

Worth noting for this clonotype: This could be a read error, since a much larger clone is one nucleotide away. The library was designed around alpha chains, so this beta chain is a stray read whose abundance carries little weight. The V and J genes are TRBV28 and TRBJ2-1; the match to TRBD2 covers 9 bases. Looked up from germline, CDR1 is MDHEN and CDR2 is SYDVKM. The CDR3 runs 17 residues. Here the CDR3 reads CPSSFSHSGSHQREQFF. In nucleotides, the CDR3 is TGTCCCAGCAGTTTCTCCCATAGCGGGAGCCACCAGAGGGAGCAGTTCTTC.

Ten or more counts support this clonotype. This beta chain turned up in a library designed for alpha chains; as an off-target read, its abundance says little. This rearrangement joins TRBV20-1 to TRBJ2-6; no reliable D call. This CDR3 comprises 15 residues. From germline, CDR1 is DFQATT and CDR2 SNEGSKA (reference sequence). Trimming left V 0 bases short and J 4 bases short, with 10 bases between. The CDR3 loop is CSARDQGPGANVLTF. In DNA form, the CDR3 reads TGCAGTGCTAGAGATCAAGGGCCCGGGGCCAACGTCCTGACTTTC.

This clonotype was counted ten times or more. Since the library was made to target alpha chains, this beta chain is a stray read and its abundance is not meaningful. The chain uses TRBV4-3 and TRBJ2-4; D possibly corresponds to TRBD1 (6 bases). The CDR3 spans 16 residues. Trimming stripped 0 bases from V and 4 bases from J, with 13 bases between. The germline CDR1 and CDR2 sequences are LGHNA and YSLEER. The DNA for the CDR3 is TGCGCCAGCAGCCAAGATCATCGGACAGATAAAAACATTCAGTACTTC. Its protein product is CASSQDHRTDKNIQYF.